The present TCR beta chain was sequenced within a study of CXCR3-negative and CXCR3-positive naive CD8 T cells. Study observations and caveats: Hydrophobicity was higher for TRB CDR3s found in CXCR3-positive naive cells than in CXCR3-negative naive cells. Unlike memory cells, which differed, naive CXCR3-negative and CXCR3-positive cells had similar TRBV-TRBJ usage.

Points on this clonotype: Its antigen is currently unknown.

In preparing the TRB cDNA libraries, 5' RACE with UMI labels was used. One entry per CDR3 protein, without DNA, is what TCRdb gives after re-calling the 5' RACE reads. The sample has over 70,000 distinct CDR3 sequences. Germline lookup yields CDR1 SGHNT and CDR2 YYREEE (reference sequence). The CDR3 has 13 amino acids. The gene calls are TRBV5-4 and TRBJ2-7; TCRdb designates TRBD1, a call that cannot be tested without DNA. This TCR was sampled from a human donor in good health. Some clones in this sample may be carry-over from other donors' samples. Material for sequencing was naive CXCR3+ CD8+ T cells from blood. Indicated subset: CD45RO-CCR7+CD27+CD95- naive CD8+ T cells expressing CXCR3 (TNR3+). The CDR3 sequence: CASSLFAGGEQYF.